The entry that follows covers one TCR beta chain sequence. The data are from a study of CD8 T cells in Susac syndrome. Reverse transcription of roughly 0.5 to 1 ug RNA used random hexamers. The immunoSEQ assay covered 54 Vbeta and 13 Jbeta segments for CDR3. TCRdb independently ran MiXCR on the immunoSEQ multiplex PCR reads; one entry per CDR3 protein. The profile covers 100,000 to 150,000 distinct CDR3 sequences, with about 94% appearing a single time and around 0.21% taken by the ten largest. The V end lost 6 bases, the J end lost 7 bases, and 13 bases lay between the germline ends. CDR3 length equals 13 residues. Germline V gene sequence: CDR1 PRHDT, CDR2 FYEKMQ (reference sequence).

The genes are TRBV13 and TRBJ2-1; D possibly corresponds to TRBD2 (6 bases). Sequenced input: CD8+ T cells from PBMCs. The receptor was isolated from a human donor with Susac syndrome. In DNA form, the CDR3 reads TGTGCCAGCAGGATAGCGGCCGGAAATGAGCAGTTCTTC. Translated: CASRIAAGNEQFF.